This T cell receptor (beta chain) is drawn from a study of cytomegalovirus exposure and HLA in healthy donors. Study-level findings and limits: Cytomegalovirus-associated status was assigned to some 180 TCR beta chains. Subsequent analysis showed first-cohort TCR clusters tending to co-occur in 120 validation repertoires.

A word on this clone: Its specificity is not known.

This CDR3 spans 14 amino acids. Trimming cost V 4 bases and J 4 bases, with 12 bases left between them. From germline, CDR1 is SGHNT and CDR2 YENEEA. Using immunoSEQ multiplex PCR, the repertoire was profiled, and TCRdb retains in-frame clones only, with some absent. The sample shows 70,000 or so clones, 85% to 95% of them seen only once. Sequenced material: PBMCs. V usage is TRBV11-3 and J usage is TRBJ2-3; a possible D gene is TRBD2 (5 bases). The origin of this receptor is a woman aged 18 to 35 in good health and CMV-seronegative. The CDR3 here is CASSSTSPSDTQYF. CDR3 bases: TGTGCCAGCAGCTCTACTAGTCCCTCAGATACGCAGTATTTT.